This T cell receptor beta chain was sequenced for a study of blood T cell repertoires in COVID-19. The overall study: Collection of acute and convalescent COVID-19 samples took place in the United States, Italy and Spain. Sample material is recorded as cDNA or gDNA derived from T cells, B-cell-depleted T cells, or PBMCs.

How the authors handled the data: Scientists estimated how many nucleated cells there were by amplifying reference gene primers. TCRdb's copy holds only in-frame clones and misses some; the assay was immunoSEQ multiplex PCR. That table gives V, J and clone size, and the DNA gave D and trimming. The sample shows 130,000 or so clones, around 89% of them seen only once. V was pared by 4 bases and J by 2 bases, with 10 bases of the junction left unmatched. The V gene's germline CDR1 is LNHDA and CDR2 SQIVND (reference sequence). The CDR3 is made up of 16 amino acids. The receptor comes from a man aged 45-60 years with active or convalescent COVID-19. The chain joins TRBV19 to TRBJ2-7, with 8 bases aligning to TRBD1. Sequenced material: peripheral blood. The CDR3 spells CASSTTGVKRPYEQYF. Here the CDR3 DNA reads TGTGCCAGTAGTACGACAGGGGTTAAACGGCCCTACGAGCAGTACTTC.